The clone carrying this TCR beta chain appeared a few times. The CDR3 spans 14 residues. Trimming removed 6 bases from V and 9 bases from J, with 17 bases in between. Germline CDR1 and CDR2: MDHEN and SYDVKM. These data belong to a study of T cell repertoires in cytomegalovirus infection. About the study: CMV infection and matching HLA type were both indicated by public TCR beta signatures.

TCRdb analysed the reads with MiXCR anew, one entry per CDR3 protein. The profile covers some 280,000 distinct CDR3 sequences, with approximately 14% appearing a single time and around 8.1% taken by the ten largest. The chain carries TRBV28 and TRBJ2-2, with a possible D match to TRBD1 (6 bases). Sequencing input: PBMCs. This TCR came from a human donor in good health (CMV status not recorded). Some clones in this sample may be carry-over from other donors' samples. CDR3: CASRSTGLTRELFF. The CDR3 nucleotides read TGTGCCAGCAGGAGTACAGGGCTAACAAGGGAGCTGTTTTTT.